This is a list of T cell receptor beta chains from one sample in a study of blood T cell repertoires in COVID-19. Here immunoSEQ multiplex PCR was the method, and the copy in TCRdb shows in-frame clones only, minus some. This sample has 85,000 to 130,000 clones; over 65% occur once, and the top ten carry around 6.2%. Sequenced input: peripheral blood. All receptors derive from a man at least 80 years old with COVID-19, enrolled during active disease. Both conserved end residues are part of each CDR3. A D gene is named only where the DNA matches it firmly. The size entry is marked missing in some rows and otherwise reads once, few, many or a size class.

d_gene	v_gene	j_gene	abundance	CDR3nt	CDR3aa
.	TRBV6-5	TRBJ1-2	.	TGTGCCAGCAGCGGGTTAGACCCCCTAGACTATGGCTACACCTTC	CASSGLDPLDYGYTF
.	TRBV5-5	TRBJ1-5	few	TGTGCCAGCAGCTTGAATATCCAGGGGATAGGGCAGCCCCAGCATTTT	CASSLNIQGIGQPQHF
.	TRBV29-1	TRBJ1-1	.	TGCAGCGTTAGGCGGGGGGTAGAGACTGAAGCTTTCTTT	CSVRRGVETEAFF
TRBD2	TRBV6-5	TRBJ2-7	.	TGTGCCAGCAGTTACTCACTAGCGGGAGGCCCCTACGAGCAGTACTTC	CASSYSLAGGPYEQYF
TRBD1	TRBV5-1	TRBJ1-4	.	TGCGCCAGCAGCTTGGGGACAGGGGGCTATGAAAAACTGTTTTTT	CASSLGTGGYEKLFF
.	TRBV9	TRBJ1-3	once	TGTGCCAGCAGCGGATTCACAGGACCCTCTGGAAACACCATATATTTT	CASSGFTGPSGNTIYF
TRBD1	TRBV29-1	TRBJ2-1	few	TGCAGCGCCCCGATGGACAGGTACTACAATGAGCAGTTCTTC	CSAPMDRYYNEQFF
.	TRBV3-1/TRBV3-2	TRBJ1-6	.	TGTGCCAGCAGCCATGGAGGAGCTAATTCACCCCTCCACTTT	CASSHGGANSPLHF
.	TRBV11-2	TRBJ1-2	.	TGTGCCAGCAGCTCAGGGTCCCACTATGGCTACACCTTC	CASSSGSHYGYTF
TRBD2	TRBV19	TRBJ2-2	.	TGTGCCAGTGGACCCGGACTAGCCGGGGAGCTGTTTTTT	CASGPGLAGELFF
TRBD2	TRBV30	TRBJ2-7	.	TGTGCCTGGAGCGAGGGACTAGCGGGAGTAATGGGGCAGTACTTC	CAWSEGLAGVMGQYF
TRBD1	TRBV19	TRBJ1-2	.	TGTGCCAGTAGTATGGGACAGTTGTATGGCTACACCTTC	CASSMGQLYGYTF
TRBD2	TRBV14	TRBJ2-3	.	TGTGCCAGCAGCCAAGATTGGTTTTTCCCGGGACTAAGCACAGATACGCAGTATTTT	CASSQDWFFPGLSTDTQYF
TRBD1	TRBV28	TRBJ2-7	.	TGTGCCAGCAGCCTGGACAGGCTCTACGAGCAGTACTTC	CASSLDRLYEQYF
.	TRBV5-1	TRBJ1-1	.	TGCGCCAGCAGCTCCCAGACCTCTGACGGGACAGAAGCTTTCTTT	CASSSQTSDGTEAFF
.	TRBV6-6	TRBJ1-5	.	TGTGCCAGCAGCAGGGTTAATAGCAATCAGCCCCAGCATTTT	CASSRVNSNQPQHF
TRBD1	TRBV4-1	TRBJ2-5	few	TGCGCCAGCAGCCAAGGGGACAGTCAAGAGACCCAGTACTTC	CASSQGDSQETQYF
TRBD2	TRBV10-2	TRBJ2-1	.	TGCGCCAGCAGTGAGCTTGCGGGAGGCGCCAATGAGCAGTTCTTC	CASSELAGGANEQFF
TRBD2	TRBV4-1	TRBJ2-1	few	TGCGCCAGCAGCCGTGCGGGACTAGCGGTCTCCTACAATGAGCAGTTCTTC	CASSRAGLAVSYNEQFF
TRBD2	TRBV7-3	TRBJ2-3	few	TGTGCCAGCAGCGGACACGGGACTAGCGGGAGGGCCCTCACAGATACGCAGTATTTT	CASSGHGTSGRALTDTQYF
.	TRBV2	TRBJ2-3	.	TGTGCCAGCTTACGTCCACGGGAGCCAGATACGCAGTATTTT	CASLRPREPDTQYF
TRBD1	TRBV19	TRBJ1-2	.	TGTGCCAGTAAACCCGGGACAGGGAATTTCTATGGCTACACCTTC	CASKPGTGNFYGYTF
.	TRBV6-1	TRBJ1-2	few	TGTGCCAGCAGTGAAGGAGGTTTTGACTACACCTTC	CASSEGGFDYTF
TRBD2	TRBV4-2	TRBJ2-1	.	TGTGCCAGCAGCCGAATGGGCGGGAGCTCCTACAATGAGCAGTTCTTC	CASSRMGGSSYNEQFF
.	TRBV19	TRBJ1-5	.	TGTGCCAGTAGTATCTACCTTAGCAATCAGCCCCAGCATTTT	CASSIYLSNQPQHF
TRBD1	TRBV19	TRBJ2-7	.	TGTGCCAGTAGTATAGCCAGGGGGCACGAGCAGTACTTC	CASSIARGHEQYF
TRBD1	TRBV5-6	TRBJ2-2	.	TGTGCCAGCAGCTTTCCGGGACAGGGGAACACCGGGGAGCTGTTTTTT	CASSFPGQGNTGELFF
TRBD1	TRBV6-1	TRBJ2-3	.	TGTGCCAGCAGTGAAGCGCAGGGGGGCACAGATACGCAGTATTTT	CASSEAQGGTDTQYF
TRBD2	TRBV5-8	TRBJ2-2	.	TGTGCCAGCAGCTTGTCCTGGGGCCCGGGTAGCGGGTTCTCCGGGGAGCTGTTTTTT	CASSLSWGPGSGFSGELFF
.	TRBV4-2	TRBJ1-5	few	TGTGCCAGCAGCCACGGGGCAGGGGCTAACAATCAGCCCCAGCATTTT	CASSHGAGANNQPQHF
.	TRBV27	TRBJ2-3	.	TGTGCCACAAGATGGCGGATCACAGATACGCAGTATTTT	CATRWRITDTQYF
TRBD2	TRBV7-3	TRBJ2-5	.	TGTGCCAGCAGCTCCCCGGGACTAGCGGGAGAAGAGACCCAGTACTTC	CASSSPGLAGEETQYF
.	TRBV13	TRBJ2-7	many	TGTGCCAGCAGCCCCCGGCAGGAAACGGCCTACGAGCAGTACTTC	CASSPRQETAYEQYF
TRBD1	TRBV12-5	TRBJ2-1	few	TGTGCTAGTGGCCTGGACAGGAGTAAGCAGTTCTTC	CASGLDRSKQFF
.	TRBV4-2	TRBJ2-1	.	TGTGCCAGCAGCCAAGGAGAGAGCTCCTACAATGAGCAGTTCTTC	CASSQGESSYNEQFF
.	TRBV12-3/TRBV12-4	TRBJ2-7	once	TGTGCCAGCAGTTTAGGGCTATCCGAGGGGCAGTACTTC	CASSLGLSEGQYF
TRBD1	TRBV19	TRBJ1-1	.	TGTGCCAGTAATGAGGGGACAGGCACTGAAGCTTTCTTT	CASNEGTGTEAFF
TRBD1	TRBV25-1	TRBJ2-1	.	TGTGCCAGCAGTGAGCCCGGGACAGTCAATGAGCAGTTCTTC	CASSEPGTVNEQFF
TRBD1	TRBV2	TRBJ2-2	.	TGTGCCAGCAGTCAGACAGGGGCCGGGGAGCTGTTTTTT	CASSQTGAGELFF
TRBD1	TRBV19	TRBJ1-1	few	TGTGCCAGTAGTATAACCCCCGGGACAGGGGGCGGCACTGAAGCTTTCTTT	CASSITPGTGGGTEAFF
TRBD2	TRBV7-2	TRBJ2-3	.	TGTGCCAGCAGCTTATGGGTGGGAGGGTCAGATACGCAGTATTTT	CASSLWVGGSDTQYF
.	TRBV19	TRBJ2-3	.	TGTGCCAGTATCCGGGATCACTTAAGCACAGATACGCAGTATTTT	CASIRDHLSTDTQYF
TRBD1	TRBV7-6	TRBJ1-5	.	TGTGCCAGCAGCGGCACAGGGGATAGCAATCAGCCCCAGCATTTT	CASSGTGDSNQPQHF
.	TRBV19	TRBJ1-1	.	TGTGCCAGTAGTATCCTGGCACGTGGAGGGGACACTGAAGCTTTCTTT	CASSILARGGDTEAFF
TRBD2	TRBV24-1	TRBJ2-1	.	TGTGCCACCAGTGATTGGGGACTAGCGGGAAACAATGAGCAGTTCTTC	CATSDWGLAGNNEQFF
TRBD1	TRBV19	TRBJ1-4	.	TGTGCCAGTAGTGCTCGACAGGGGGGGAATGAAAAACTGTTTTTT	CASSARQGGNEKLFF
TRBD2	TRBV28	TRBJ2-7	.	TGTGCCAGCAGTTTACTAGCGGGTGCCGCCTACGAGCAGTACTTC	CASSLLAGAAYEQYF
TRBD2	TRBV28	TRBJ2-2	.	TGTGCCAGCAGTCCGGGAGGGGGCACCGGGGAGCTGTTTTTT	CASSPGGGTGELFF
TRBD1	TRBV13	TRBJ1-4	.	TGTGCCAGCAGCCCCTCCCGGGACAGGGTAAAGAAACTGTTTTTT	CASSPSRDRVKKLFF
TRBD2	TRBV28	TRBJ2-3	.	TGTGCCAGCAGTTTATTTACTAGCGGTAGCACAGATACGCAGTATTTT	CASSLFTSGSTDTQYF
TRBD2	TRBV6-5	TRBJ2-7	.	TGTGCCAGCAGTTTTAGCGGGGCCTCATCCTACGAGCAGTACTTC	CASSFSGASSYEQYF
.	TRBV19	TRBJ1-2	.	TGTGCCAGTAGTATCGGACAGTTCGTGGGCGGCTATGGCTACACCTTC	CASSIGQFVGGYGYTF
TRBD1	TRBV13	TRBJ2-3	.	TGTGCCAGCAGCTCCTCGACAGGGCCGATTAGCATGAATACGCAGTATTTT	CASSSSTGPISMNTQYF
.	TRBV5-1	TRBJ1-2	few	TGCGCCAGCAGCTTGTTAAGAGGGGGCTATGGCTACACCTTC	CASSLLRGGYGYTF
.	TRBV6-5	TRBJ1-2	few	TGTGCCGGCTCAGGAACCTCCTATGGCTACACCTTC	CAGSGTSYGYTF
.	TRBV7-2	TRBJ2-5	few	TGTGCCAGCAGCTTCAACCGGCAAGAGACCCAGTACTTC	CASSFNRQETQYF
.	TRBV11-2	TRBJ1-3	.	TGTGCCAGCAGCTTATTGGGGGGTAACACCATATATTTT	CASSLLGGNTIYF
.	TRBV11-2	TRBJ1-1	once	TGTGCCAGCAGCCCTGGGGGGTTTCGGACTGAAGCTTTCTTT	CASSPGGFRTEAFF
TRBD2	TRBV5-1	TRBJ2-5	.	TGCGCCAGCAGCTTGGGACTAGCGGGAGGGGAGACCCAGTACTTC	CASSLGLAGGETQYF